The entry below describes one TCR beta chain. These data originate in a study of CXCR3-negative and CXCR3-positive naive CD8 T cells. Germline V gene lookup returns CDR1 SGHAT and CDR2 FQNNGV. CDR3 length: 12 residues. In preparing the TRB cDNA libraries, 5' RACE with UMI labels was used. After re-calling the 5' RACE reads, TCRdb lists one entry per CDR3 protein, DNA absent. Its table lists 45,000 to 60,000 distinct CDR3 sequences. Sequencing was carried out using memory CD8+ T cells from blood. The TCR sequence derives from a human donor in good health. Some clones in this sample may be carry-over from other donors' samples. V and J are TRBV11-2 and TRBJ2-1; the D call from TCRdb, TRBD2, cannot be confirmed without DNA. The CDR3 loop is CASSLDAGGQFF.